Each of the 25 T cell receptor beta chains below was sequenced from the same sample in a study of OX40 agonist ivuxolimab in advanced cancers. The assay was immunoSEQ multiplex PCR, and TCRdb's table has in-frame clones only and misses some. The sample records around 60,000 clones, about 89% being singletons. The sample in question was CD4+ or CD8+ T cells sorted from blood, obtained in a trial of the OX40 agonist ivuxolimab. The origin of the receptors is an adult with an advanced solid tumor such as melanoma, head and neck, liver or kidney cancer.

The V and J genes are TRBV7-2 and TRBJ2-4; TRBD2 aligns across 11 bases. V dropped 1 base and J dropped 4; count of bases not matched to a gene: 12. Looked up from germline, CDR1 is SGHTA and CDR2 is FQGNSA. The CDR3 length is 19 residues. The CDR3 nucleotides read TGTGCCAGCAGCTTAGACGTCTCTACTAGCGGGGGACGAAAAAACATTCAGTACTTC. Residues: CASSLDVSTSGGRKNIQYF.

The gene calls are TRBV19 and TRBJ1-5; TRBD1 matches 9 bases. The CDR3 is made up of 16 amino acids. Germline trimming cut 4 bases from V and 2 bases from J; bases unmatched to any gene: 6. Germline assignment: CDR1 LNHDA and CDR2 SQIVND (reference sequence). The CDR3 loop is CASSTLQGAGNQPQHF. CDR3 DNA: TGTGCCAGTAGTACCTTACAGGGGGCGGGCAATCAGCCCCAGCATTTT.

The chain employs TRBV4-1 and TRBJ2-5; 14 bases fit TRBD2. Germline trimming cut 0 bases from V and 5 bases from J; bases unmatched to any gene: 8. The CDR3 has 18 amino acids. Germline CDR1 reads MGHRA; CDR2 reads YSYEKL. This chain's CDR3 is CASSQDKTSGREKETQYF. The DNA of the CDR3 is TGCGCCAGCAGCCAAGATAAGACTAGCGGGAGGGAGAAGGAGACCCAGTACTTC.

This clone was recorded only once. The chain uses TRBV2 and TRBJ2-1; 11 bases are shared with TRBD2. CDR3 length: 13 residues. Germline CDR1 reads SNHLY; CDR2 reads FYNNEI. Trimming cost V 9 bases and J 7 bases; bases outside gene matches: 5. CDR3 in amino acids: CARSGLAANEQFF. The DNA of the CDR3 is TGTGCCAGATCGGGACTAGCGGCGAATGAGCAGTTCTTC.

The chain carries TRBV7-6 and TRBJ2-2, with TRBD2 matching 9 bases. Germline V lookup: CDR1 SGHVS, CDR2 FNYEAQ. V shed 3 bases, J shed 6 bases, and the junction held 8 bases outside the gene matches. The CDR3 is 16 residues long. CDR3 in amino acids: CASSFLAGTLPGELFF. As DNA, the CDR3 is TGTGCCAGCAGCTTTCTAGCGGGGACCCTCCCCGGGGAGCTGTTTTTT.

This clone occurred once. The gene calls are TRBV6-4 and TRBJ2-1; D ambiguous. Trimming took 4 bases from V and 5 from J, leaving 9 bases between them. The V gene's germline CDR1 is MRHNA and CDR2 SNTAGT. CDR3 length: 13 residues. The CDR3 nucleotides are TGTGCCAGCAGTGTCCGAGAAAACAATGAGCAGTTCTTC. This codes for CASSVRENNEQFF.

This clone occurred a few times. This chain links TRBV5-4 with TRBJ2-2; D is unresolved. The length of the CDR3 is 14 residues. V lost 3 bases to trimming and J lost 8 bases, with 14 bases between them. Germline V lookup: CDR1 SGHNT, CDR2 YYREEE (reference sequence). The CDR3 reads CASSSSLGSGELFF. In DNA form, the CDR3 reads TGTGCCAGCAGCTCATCCCTTGGTTCTGGGGAGCTGTTTTTT.

The chain couples TRBV6-5 to TRBJ1-2; TRBD1 might be the D (6 bases). The germline V gene has CDR1 MNHEY and CDR2 SVGAGI. CDR3 length: 14 amino acids. Trimming cost V 5 bases and J 2 bases, with 12 bases left between them. The CDR3 sequence is CASSRRDINYGYTF. CDR3 coding DNA: TGTGCCAGCAGTCGCCGGGACATCAACTATGGCTACACCTTC.

This chain connects TRBV5-6 to TRBJ2-3; 9 bases fit TRBD2. CDR1 is SGHDT, CDR2 YYEEEE, per germline. After removal of 0 bases from V and 2 bases from J, the junction contained 7 bases not matched to a gene. This CDR3 is 17 amino acids long. CDR3 coding DNA: TGTGCCAGCAGCTTGGTCGGAGGCGGGGGGGCCACAGATACGCAGTATTTT. It codes for CASSLVGGGGATDTQYF.

The genes are TRBV19 and TRBJ1-5; D is unresolved. The germline CDR1 and CDR2 sequences are LNHDA and SQIVND (reference sequence). This CDR3 is built from 15 residues. Trimming cost V 0 bases and J 3 bases, with 9 bases left between them. This CDR3 reads CASSIEGLNNQPQHF. Here the CDR3 DNA reads TGTGCCAGTAGTATAGAAGGACTTAACAATCAGCCCCAGCATTTT.

J is TRBJ2-3 and V is TRBV6-6; no clear D gene. The CDR3 consists of 15 residues. Trimming took off 5 bases at V and 0 bases at J, with 12 bases between the two ends. The V gene's germline CDR1 is MNHNY and CDR2 SVGAGI (reference sequence). CDR3 DNA sequence: TGTGCCAGCAGTGAGTACGCGACTAGCACAGATACGCAGTATTTT. Its protein product is CASSEYATSTDTQYF.

V gene TRBV18 combines with J gene TRBJ1-4; D not resolved. Germline V gives CDR1 KGHSH, CDR2 LQKENI. V was shortened by 1 base and J by 7 bases, with 10 bases between the two germline ends. The CDR3 loop spans 14 amino acids. The CDR3: CASSPQGKGEKLFF. CDR3 sequence (DNA): TGTGCCAGCTCACCACAGGGAAAAGGTGAAAAACTGTTTTTT. Supplemented by reference TRBV18 and TRBJ1-4, the full variable domain reads NAGVMQNPRHLVRRRGQEARLRCSPMKGHSHVYWYRQLPEEGLKFMVYLQKENIIDESGMPKERFSAEFPKEGPSILRIQQVVRGDSAAYFCASSPQGKGEKLFFGSGTQLSVL.

The rearrangement links TRBV5-8 to TRBJ2-1, with 7 bases lining up with TRBD2. There are 18 residues in the CDR3. Germline assignment: CDR1 SGHTS and CDR2 YDEGEE. The ends lost 0 bases at V and 7 bases at J; junction bases unmatched: 16. In nucleotides, the CDR3 is TGTGCCAGCAGCTTGGCGTGGGGGGGAGGGTCTGTTGGGAATGAGCAGTTCTTC. This encodes CASSLAWGGGSVGNEQFF.

The chain has TRBV14 and TRBJ1-1, with unresolved D. This CDR3 is built from 13 residues. Trimming pared 4 bases from V and 3 bases from J, leaving 9 bases between. Germline CDR1 reads SGHDN; CDR2 reads FVKESK. The CDR3 sequence: CASSRLLDTEAFF. CDR3 DNA sequence: TGTGCCAGCAGCCGACTCTTGGACACTGAAGCTTTCTTT.

The chain combines TRBV5-1 with TRBJ1-6; D unresolved. CDR1 and CDR2 from the germline V gene are SGHRS and YFSETQ. The CDR3 spans 14 residues. Trimming pared 0 bases from V and 4 bases from J, leaving 5 bases between. The DNA of the CDR3 is TGCGCCAGCAGCTTGGACAGTTATAATTCACCCCTCCACTTT. It translates to CASSLDSYNSPLHF.

This chain uses TRBV6-5 with TRBJ1-2; no reliable D call. The germline V gene encodes CDR1 MNHEY and CDR2 SVGAGI. The germline V and J ends were trimmed by 1 base and 4 bases, with 10 bases remaining between them. The CDR3 has 14 residues. CDR3 bases: TGTGCCAGCAGTTACTATGGAGCCACCTATGGCTACACCTTC. Protein: CASSYYGATYGYTF.

The chain is built from TRBV28 and TRBJ1-2; a possible D gene is TRBD1 (5 bases). Trimming cost V 3 bases and J 3 bases, with 11 bases left between them. CDR1 and CDR2 (germline): MDHEN, SYDVKM. The CDR3 totals 14 residues. CDR3 in amino acids: CASSLGGGDYGYTF. DNA for the CDR3: TGTGCCAGCAGTTTGGGGGGAGGGGACTATGGCTACACCTTC.

The chain couples TRBV11-2 to TRBJ2-7; maybe TRBD2 (6 bases). Germline CDR1 reads SGHAT; CDR2 reads FQNNGV. Trimming took off 3 bases at V and 4 bases at J, with 7 bases between the two ends. CDR3 length equals 12 residues. In nucleotides, the CDR3 is TGTGCCAGCAGCTTCCGGGGGTACGAGCAGTACTTC. This encodes CASSFRGYEQYF.

The chain joins TRBV27 to TRBJ2-7; TRBD1 might be the D (5 bases). The germline gives CDR1 MNHEY, CDR2 SMNVEV (reference sequence). The CDR3 length is 17 residues. DNA for the CDR3: TGTGGCAAGATTCCTACCTTTGGACAACTTCACTCCTACGAGCAGTACTTC. It codes for CGKIPTFGQLHSYEQYF.

On this clone: The junction departs from germline at one end; a sequencing error may be responsible. The V and J genes are TRBV7-7 and TRBJ2-1; TRBD2 might be the D (6 bases). The length of the CDR3 is 15 residues. Germline V gives CDR1 SSHAT, CDR2 FNYEAQ (reference sequence). The CDR3 DNA follows: TGTGCTAGCAGCTTAAACCCGGGGGTAGGCAATGAGCAGTTCTTC. This translates into CASSLNPGVGNEQFF.

There are a few counts of this clone. This sequence joins TRBV9 and TRBJ1-2; the D gene is possibly TRBD1 (5 bases). V was pared by 4 bases and J by 2 bases, with 12 bases between. Germline V gives CDR1 SGDLS, CDR2 YYNGEE. The CDR3 contains 14 residues. The CDR3: CASSKEGQNYGYTF. The DNA of the CDR3 is TGTGCCAGCAGCAAGGAGGGGCAGAACTATGGCTACACCTTC.

The V gene is TRBV19, the J gene TRBJ2-5; 7 bases match TRBD2. Germline CDR1 reads LNHDA; CDR2 reads SQIVND (reference sequence). The V gene end was trimmed by 3 bases and the J gene end by 4 bases; junction bases not matched to a gene: 5. The CDR3 runs 14 residues. The CDR3 here is CASSIGGSGETQYF. The DNA of the CDR3 is TGTGCCAGTAGTATCGGGGGGAGCGGAGAGACCCAGTACTTC.

This clone was detected only a few times. The chain employs TRBV2 and TRBJ1-5, with 7 bases matching TRBD1. Germline V gene sequence: CDR1 SNHLY, CDR2 FYNNEI. V trimming: 6 bases; J trimming: 5 bases; junction bases outside the gene matches: 4. The CDR3 spans 13 residues. This CDR3 reads CASRAGGYQPQHF. The CDR3 nucleotides read TGTGCCAGCAGGGCAGGGGGATATCAGCCCCAGCATTTT.

This chain connects TRBV5-4 to TRBJ2-7, with D possibly TRBD2 on 5 matching bases. The germline CDR1 and CDR2 sequences are SGHNT and YYREEE (reference sequence). The V and J ends lost 3 bases and 0 bases respectively, with 10 bases between them. The CDR3 has 14 residues. The CDR3 region is CASSSTSGSYEQYF. CDR3 in DNA: TGTGCCAGCAGCTCCACAAGCGGCTCCTACGAGCAGTACTTC.

As for this clone: One end of the junction is discordant with germline, which a read error may explain. Distinct nucleotide sequences in the sample also encode this CDR3. The chain links TRBV7-9 to TRBJ1-3; D is unclear. Germline CDR1 is SEHNR and CDR2 is FQNEAQ (reference sequence). This CDR3 is built from 15 residues. CDR3 amino acids: CASSAWSGSGNTIYF. CDR3 bases: TGTGCTAGCAGCGCCTGGAGTGGATCTGGAAACACCATATATTTT.